This T cell receptor beta chain stems from a study of T-cell memory formation after mild COVID-19. About the research overall: Among the donors, TCR clusters were largely specific to each donor.

About this clonotype itself: Its antigen is still unknown.

Each CDR3 protein is one row after TCRdb ran MiXCR on the 5' RACE reads. Of 400,000 to 500,000 distinct CDR3 sequences detected, approximately 20% appear once; the ten largest clones hold 7.5% to 9.5%. Study-level findings and limits: The SARS-CoV-2 specificity of second-wave clones reaching peak at day 37 remained unverified. Certain responding clones were present in pre-infection memory, suggesting participation of cross-reactive memory. Contracting clones from day 15 to 85 showed balanced CD4/CD8; later expanders favored CD4+.

The receptor's source is an adult woman who had mild COVID-19 (a few samples of this study predate the infection). Cell type and time point are not known. The source material was PBMCs or a T cell subset sorted from them (not recorded which).

This CDR3 reads CSARDIANEKLFF. The CDR3 region has the DNA TGCAGTGCTCGGGACATAGCTAATGAAAAACTGTTTTTT. This chain uses TRBV20-1 with TRBJ1-4; D possibly corresponds to TRBD1 (6 bases). CDR3 size: 13 residues. Germline values: CDR1 DFQATT, CDR2 SNEGSKA (reference sequence). The V end lost 5 bases, the J end lost 3 bases, and 10 bases lay between the germline ends.